This T cell receptor (beta chain) was identified during a study of T cells in localized non-small cell lung cancer. Findings of the study overall: The study linked higher blood T cell density to longer overall survival. T cell clonality was highest in uninvolved adjacent lung, above tumor. Adjacent lung had a median roughly 50 of the 100 largest tumor clones.

V shed 2 bases and J shed 4 bases, with 5 bases lying between them. The CDR3 extends over 12 amino acids. Germline V gene lookup returns CDR1 SGDLS and CDR2 YYNGEE. Comments on this clone: Antigen specificity is unknown.

This table comes from immunoSEQ multiplex PCR, and its TCRdb copy is limited to in-frame clones, with some not included. The table records about 59,000 clones, approximately 91% of them present only once. The receptor comes from a man aged 40-75 years with stage I lung adenocarcinoma. The chain links TRBV9 to TRBJ2-3; no clear D. Source: peripheral blood, taken before any cancer treatment. CDR3: CASSVVSDTQYF. The DNA of the CDR3 is TGTGCCAGCAGCGTCGTCTCAGATACGCAGTATTTT.